The clone carrying this T cell receptor (beta chain) was detected once. Repertoires were generated with immunoSEQ multiplex PCR, while TCRdb's copy carries only in-frame clones and drops some. The sample gives some 75,000 clones, more than 65% of which show up once; around 21% is in the top ten. The data were taken from a study of blood T cell repertoires in COVID-19. Germline-derived CDR1 and CDR2 are SGDLS and YYNGEE. The germline V and J ends were trimmed by 0 bases and 0 bases, with 6 bases remaining between them. CDR3 size: 15 residues. The chain carries TRBV9 and TRBJ1-4; no clear D. This clonotype was obtained from a woman aged 80 or over with active or convalescent COVID-19. The specimen sequenced was peripheral blood. In DNA, the CDR3 is TGTGCCAGCAGCGTAGCGGAGTCAACTAATGAAAAACTGTTTTTT. Its translation: CASSVAESTNEKLFF. Together with reference TRBV9 and TRBJ1-4, the CDR3 gives the full variable domain: DSGVTQTPKHLITATGQRVTLRCSPRSGDLSVYWYQQSLDQGLQFLIQYYNGEERAKGNILERFSAQQFPDLHSELNLSSLELGDSALYFCASSVAESTNEKLFFGSGTQLSVL.